This paragraph covers one T cell receptor (beta chain) sequence. The sample belongs to a study of blood T cell repertoires in COVID-19. As for the study in general: Sites across the United States, Italy and Spain contributed samples from acute and convalescent COVID-19. From T cells, B-cell-depleted T cells, or PBMCs came the material, which was cDNA or gDNA.

How the authors handled the data: Reference gene primer amplification gave nucleated cell count estimates. The table came from immunoSEQ multiplex PCR; TCRdb's copy has only in-frame clones and leaves some out. V, J and clone size derive from that table, while D and trimming were established from the DNA sequence. Found here are fewer than 200,000 clones, just under 95% of them singletons; the top ten hold 3.5% to 5%. Germline lookup yields CDR1 MNHEY and CDR2 SMNVEV (reference sequence). The length of the CDR3 is 14 residues. Trimming took off 2 bases at V and 4 bases at J, with 11 bases between the two ends.

The chain is built from TRBV27 and TRBJ1-1; D may be TRBD1 (5 bases). The specimen sequenced was peripheral blood. The receptor's source is a woman between 45 and 60 years old with acute or convalescent COVID-19. Here the CDR3 reads CASSLRTQGTEAFF. The CDR3 region has the DNA TGTGCCAGCAGTTTAAGAACGCAGGGCACTGAAGCTTTCTTT.